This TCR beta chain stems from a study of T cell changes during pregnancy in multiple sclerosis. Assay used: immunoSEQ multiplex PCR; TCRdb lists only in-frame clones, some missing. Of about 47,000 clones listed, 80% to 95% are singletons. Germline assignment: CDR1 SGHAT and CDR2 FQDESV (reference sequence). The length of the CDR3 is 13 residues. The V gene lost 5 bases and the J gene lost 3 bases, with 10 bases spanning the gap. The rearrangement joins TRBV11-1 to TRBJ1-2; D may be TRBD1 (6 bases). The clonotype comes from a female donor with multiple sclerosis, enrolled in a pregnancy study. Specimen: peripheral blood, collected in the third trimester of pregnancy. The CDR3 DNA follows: TGTGCCAGCAGCCACAGGGTGGACTATGGCTACACCTTC. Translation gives CASSHRVDYGYTF.